These 20 T cell receptor beta chains originate from one sample sequenced in a study of blood T cell repertoires in COVID-19. This table comes from immunoSEQ multiplex PCR, and its TCRdb copy is limited to in-frame clones, with some not included. Of under 170,000 clones listed, 65% to 90% are singletons. Sample: peripheral blood. These receptors all come from a man between 65 and 80 years old with acute or convalescent COVID-19.

The genes are TRBV24-1 and TRBJ2-2, with 7 bases fitting TRBD1. Germline-derived CDR1 and CDR2 are KGHDR and SFDVKD. With V trimmed by 8 bases and J by 7 bases, 6 bases remained unmatched. This CDR3 comprises 13 residues. CDR3: CATTATGYGELFF. CDR3 coding DNA: TGTGCCACCACCGCGACAGGGTACGGGGAGCTGTTTTTT.

In its sample, this clone was seen a few times. The chain has TRBV6-5 and TRBJ1-5; D is unresolved. V lost 0 bases and J lost 4, with 10 bases in between. Germline V gene data show CDR1 as MNHEY and CDR2 as SVGAGI. The CDR3 runs 15 residues. CDR3 loop: CASSYSSTANQPQHF. DNA of the CDR3: TGTGCCAGCAGTTACTCGAGCACAGCAAATCAGCCCCAGCATTTT.

The CDR3 DNA reads as TGCAGCGTTGAAGGGACTTCCTACGAGCAGTACTTC. Its protein is CSVEGTSYEQYF. J is TRBJ2-7 and V is TRBV29-1; TRBD2 is a possible D gene (5 bases). Trimming pared 1 base from V and 1 base from J, leaving 5 bases between. Germline-derived CDR1 and CDR2 are SQVTM and ANQGSEA. The CDR3 runs 12 residues.

The rearrangement links TRBV27 to TRBJ1-5, with D tentatively TRBD1 (6 bases). The CDR3 consists of 17 residues. Germline V lookup: CDR1 MNHEY, CDR2 SMNVEV (reference sequence). Trimming removed 4 bases at V and 0 bases at J, with 16 bases between. The CDR3 spells CASSSIQGWYSNQPQHF. The DNA for the CDR3 is TGTGCCAGCAGTTCGATCCAGGGGTGGTATAGCAATCAGCCCCAGCATTTT.

The chain links TRBV12-3 or TRBV12-4 to TRBJ1-4; 10 nucleotides match TRBD1. With 8 bases clipped from V and 7 bases from J, the junction kept 4 bases outside the gene matches. The CDR3 spans 13 residues. The CDR3: CASLGTGVEKLFF. The CDR3 DNA is TGTGCCAGCCTTGGGACAGGGGTTGAAAAACTGTTTTTT.

There are a few counts of this clone. Other DNA sequences in this specimen translate into the identical CDR3. V and J are TRBV19 and TRBJ2-7, with 9 nucleotides matching TRBD1. Germline CDR1 reads LNHDA; CDR2 reads SQIVND (reference sequence). The ends lost 5 bases at V and 3 bases at J; junction bases unmatched: 5. This CDR3 has 14 residues. As DNA, the CDR3 is TGTGCCAGTAGTTCGAGGACAGGGGACTACGAGCAGTACTTC. Translation gives CASSSRTGDYEQYF.

The CDR3 nucleotides are TGTGCCAGCAGCCAAAAGAGGGGGGGCGGGCTCGAAGCTTTCTTT. Amino acid sequence: CASSQKRGGGLEAFF. The chain links TRBV4-2 to TRBJ1-1; D is perhaps TRBD1 (6 bases). V gave up 2 bases and J gave up 8 bases, with 18 bases separating them. Per germline, CDR1 LGHNA and CDR2 YNFKEQ. This CDR3 spans 15 amino acids.

There are a few counts of this clone. V usage is TRBV7-2 and J usage is TRBJ2-4; 8 nucleotides match TRBD1. CDR3 length equals 14 residues. In germline, CDR1 is SGHTA, CDR2 FQGNSA. After removal of 5 bases from V and 7 bases from J, the junction contained 7 bases not matched to a gene. In nucleotides, the CDR3 is TGTGCCAGCAGCCACCGGACAGGGATGAACATTCAGTACTTC. As protein: CASSHRTGMNIQYF.

The rearrangement uses TRBV6-4 and TRBJ1-2; 8 bases line up with TRBD1. There are 13 residues in the CDR3. Germline-derived CDR1 and CDR2 are MRHNA and SNTAGT. V lost 9 bases, J lost 8 bases, and 11 bases stayed unmatched. CDR3 DNA sequence: TGTGCCAGTCCTGACAGGGGATTGCGGGGCTACACCTTC. This translates into CASPDRGLRGYTF.

This CDR3 is CASSYRTSGSLEQFF. In DNA form, the CDR3 reads TGTGCCAGCAGTTACCGGACTAGCGGGAGCCTTGAGCAGTTCTTC. The chain couples TRBV6-5 to TRBJ2-1, with 13 bases that match TRBD2. The CDR3 is 15 amino acids. Germline trimming cut 2 bases from V and 9 bases from J; bases unmatched to any gene: 4. Germline lookup yields CDR1 MNHEY and CDR2 SVGAGI.

The V call is TRBV29-1, the J call TRBJ2-1, with 11 bases identical to TRBD2. Trimming took 5 bases from V and 12 from J; bases not matched to a gene: 9. The germline V gene encodes CDR1 SQVTM and CDR2 ANQGSEA. The CDR3 is made up of 13 amino acids. CDR3 sequence (DNA): TGCAGCGTTCAGAGCCCCGGGACTAGCGGGCAGTTCTTC. It yields the protein CSVQSPGTSGQFF.

The sample holds one count of this clone. The gene calls are TRBV7-6 and TRBJ1-1, with D perhaps matching TRBD1 (5 bases). This CDR3 contains 14 residues. Germline values: CDR1 SGHVS, CDR2 FNYEAQ. V was cut by 5 bases and J by 1 base, with 11 bases left in between. In nucleotides, the CDR3 is TGTGCCAGCAGCGAGACAGAGAAGAACACTGAAGCTTTCTTT. This gives the protein CASSETEKNTEAFF.

The V call is TRBV18, the J call TRBJ2-3; D is possibly TRBD1 (6 bases). Germline V gene lookup returns CDR1 KGHSH and CDR2 LQKENI. Trimming removed 0 bases at V and 2 bases at J, with 12 bases between. This CDR3 has 16 amino acids. The chain's CDR3 is CASSPPIQGLTDTQYF. In DNA, the CDR3 is TGTGCCAGCTCACCACCGATACAGGGCCTCACAGATACGCAGTATTTT. Complete variable domain (other parts from reference TRBV18 and TRBJ2-3): NAGVMQNPRHLVRRRGQEARLRCSPMKGHSHVYWYRQLPEEGLKFMVYLQKENIIDESGMPKERFSAEFPKEGPSILRIQQVVRGDSAAYFCASSPPIQGLTDTQYFGPGTRLTVL.

DNA for the CDR3: TGTGCCAGCAGCTTGGGCAGCCCAACCTCCTACGAGCAGTACTTC. The encoded protein is CASSLGSPTSYEQYF. The rearrangement uses TRBV7-3 and TRBJ2-7, with D uncertain. Germline values: CDR1 SGHTA, CDR2 FQGTGA. The CDR3 extends over 15 amino acids. V lost 3 bases, J lost 0 bases, and 12 bases lay in between.

As DNA, the CDR3 is TGTGCCAGCAGCCAAGATACAGGGGATACTTCACCCCTCCACTTT. As protein: CASSQDTGDTSPLHF. This chain connects TRBV14 to TRBJ1-6; 7 positions match TRBD1. The V and J ends lost 0 bases and 9 bases, in that order; junction bases with no gene match: 5. The germline V gene encodes CDR1 SGHDN and CDR2 FVKESK. The CDR3 totals 15 residues.

The chain is built from TRBV20-1 and TRBJ1-1; D is uncertain. This CDR3 is built from 11 residues. The V end was cut by 5 bases, the J end by 10 bases, with 14 bases between. Germline-derived CDR1 and CDR2 are DFQATT and SNEGSKA (reference sequence). Here the CDR3 reads CSASPVNPAFF. The CDR3 DNA reads TGCAGTGCTTCCCCGGTCAATCCAGCTTTCTTT.

The V call is TRBV5-4, the J call TRBJ2-1; 7 bases map to TRBD2. CDR3 length equals 12 residues. CDR1 and CDR2 (germline): SGHNT, YYREEE (reference sequence). The junction had 3 bases not matched to a gene; V was cut back by 4 bases and J by 8 bases. The CDR3 DNA reads TGTGCCAGCAGCCGGGAGGTCTATGAGCAGTTCTTC. Translated, it gives CASSREVYEQFF.

The chain is built from TRBV30 and TRBJ2-7, with 11 positions matching TRBD1. The CDR3 extends over 14 amino acids. Losses at the gene ends were 4 bases for V and 4 bases for J; bases not matched to a gene: 6. Germline V gene sequence: CDR1 GTSNPN, CDR2 SVGIG (reference sequence). CDR3 nucleotides: TGTGCCTGGACCCGGACAGGGGGCAGATACGAGCAGTACTTC. This translates into CAWTRTGGRYEQYF.

The chain combines TRBV6-1 with TRBJ2-1; the match to TRBD2 covers 10 bases. V was clipped by 4 bases and J by 6 bases; unmatched bases: 9. The CDR3 spans 16 residues. Germline CDR1 is MNHNS and CDR2 is SASEGT. The CDR3 spells CASSALLAGVSNEQFF. The CDR3 DNA follows: TGTGCCAGCAGTGCCCTCCTAGCGGGAGTCAGCAATGAGCAGTTCTTC.

This clone appeared a single time. This chain uses TRBV7-3 with TRBJ2-1, with TRBD1 matching over 9 bases. The CDR3 is 20 amino acids. Germline V lookup: CDR1 SGHTA, CDR2 FQGTGA. V shed 5 bases, J shed 0 bases, and the junction held 17 bases outside the gene matches. The chain's CDR3 is CASSPQRRGQGILSYNEQFF. The CDR3 DNA reads TGTGCCAGCAGCCCACAACGTAGGGGACAGGGAATCCTCTCCTACAATGAGCAGTTCTTC.